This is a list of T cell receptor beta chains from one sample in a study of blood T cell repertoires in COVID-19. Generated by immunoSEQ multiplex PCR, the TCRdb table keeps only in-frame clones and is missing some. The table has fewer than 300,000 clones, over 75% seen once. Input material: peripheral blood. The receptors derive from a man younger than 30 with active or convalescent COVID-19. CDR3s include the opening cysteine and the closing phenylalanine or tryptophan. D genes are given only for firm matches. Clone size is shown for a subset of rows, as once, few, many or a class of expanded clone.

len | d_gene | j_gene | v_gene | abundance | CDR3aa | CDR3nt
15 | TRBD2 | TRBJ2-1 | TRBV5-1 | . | CASHLGGGPGNEQFF | TGCGCCAGCCATCTGGGCGGGGGGCCGGGCAATGAGCAGTTCTTC
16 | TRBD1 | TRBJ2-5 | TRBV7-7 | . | CASSGGLGTGRETQYF | TGTGCCAGCAGCGGGGGCCTCGGGACAGGCAGGGAGACCCAGTACTTC
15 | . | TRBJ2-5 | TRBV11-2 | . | CASSLGGLTQETQYF | TGTGCCAGCAGCTTGGGCGGGCTGACACAAGAGACCCAGTACTTC
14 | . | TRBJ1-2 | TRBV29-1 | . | CSVSPGWRDSGYTF | TGCAGCGTTTCCCCCGGTTGGAGGGACTCTGGCTACACCTTC
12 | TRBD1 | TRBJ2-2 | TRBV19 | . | CAAQGASGELFF | TGTGCCGCGCAGGGGGCGAGCGGGGAGCTGTTTTTT
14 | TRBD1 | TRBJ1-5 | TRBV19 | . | CASSTGASNQPQHF | TGTGCCAGTAGCACAGGGGCTAGCAATCAGCCCCAGCATTTT
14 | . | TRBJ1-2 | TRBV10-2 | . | CASTAGAKDYGYTF | TGCGCCAGCACCGCGGGGGCTAAGGACTATGGCTACACCTTC
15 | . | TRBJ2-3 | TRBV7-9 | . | CASSLGAGALDTQYF | TGTGCCAGCAGCTTAGGCGCGGGGGCCCTAGATACGCAGTATTTT
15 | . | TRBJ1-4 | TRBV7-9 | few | CASSLVLGLNEKLFF | TGTGCCAGCAGCTTAGTTCTGGGGCTAAATGAAAAACTGTTTTTT
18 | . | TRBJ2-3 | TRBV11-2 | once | CASSLGLLLRSRTDTQYF | TGTGCCAGCAGCTTGGGACTCCTTTTGAGGAGTCGTACAGATACGCAGTATTTT
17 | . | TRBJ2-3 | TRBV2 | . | CASSDGLARLSTDTQYF | TGTGCCAGCAGTGATGGCCTAGCGCGCCTTAGCACAGATACGCAGTATTTT